This section outlines one TCR beta chain sequence together with its context. Its antigen remains unidentified. Healthy individuals who donated bone marrow served as the donors. In the PCR, 60 Vbeta and 13 Jbeta primers were used. Some clones are missing from TCRdb's copy, which holds only in-frame ones; the method was immunoSEQ multiplex PCR. Of about 140,000 clones in the sample, about 78% are singletons; the top ten hold less than 4.5%. CDR1 LNHDA and CDR2 SQIVND come from the germline V gene (reference sequence). This CDR3 is 14 amino acids long. Unmatched junction bases numbered 9, after V lost 6 bases and J lost 4 bases. This specimen belongs to a study of cytomegalovirus exposure and HLA in healthy donors. Looking at the study overall: Earlier sequencing of 150 million to 200 million T cells yielded approximately 120 million unique TCR beta sequences. Study-wide findings and caveats: Usually a TCR sequence was rare, but some public TCRs were found in many donors. Most subjects' HLA-A and HLA-B alleles were reportedly predicted from TCR beta sequences.

The TCR comes from a middle-aged man in good health and CMV-seropositive. The rearrangement links TRBV19 to TRBJ2-7; 7 bases fit TRBD1. Material: PBMCs. The DNA of the CDR3 is TGTGCCAGTAGGCCCGGGACAGCCTTATACGAGCAGTACTTC. It is translated as CASRPGTALYEQYF.